This note documents a single TCR beta chain sequence. The data were obtained in a study of blood T cell repertoires in COVID-19. Background on the study: Some COVID-19 samples were acute and others convalescent; all came from the United States, Italy and Spain.

The CDR3 extends over 13 amino acids. The germline V and J ends were trimmed by 3 bases and 1 base, with 6 bases remaining between them. This table comes from immunoSEQ multiplex PCR, and its TCRdb copy is limited to in-frame clones, with some not included. The table lists some 380,000 clones, roughly 90% of them singletons, with 5% to 8.5% in the top ten. This clonotype was obtained from a man between 18 and 35 years old with active or convalescent COVID-19. The chain combines TRBV12-3 or TRBV12-4 with TRBJ2-5; D remains ambiguous. The source material was peripheral blood. CDR3 nucleotide sequence: TGTGCCAGCAGTTTCTCGGGCCAAGAGACCCAGTACTTC. It encodes CASSFSGQETQYF.